This TCR beta chain was observed in a study of shared clonotypes between healthy human individuals. CD45RO negativity and positive selection for CCR7 defined naive CD8 cells, a population that excluded terminally differentiated effector memory CD45RA+ cells. Concerning this clone itself: The antigen is unknown.

CDR1 and CDR2 (germline): MNHEY, SMNVEV (reference sequence). V trimming: 2 bases; J trimming: 2 bases; junction bases outside the gene matches: 3. This CDR3 contains 15 residues. Clones were read by immunoSEQ multiplex PCR, and TCRdb kept only the in-frame ones, dropping some. The sample has about 2.1 million clones; under 95% are singletons. Study-wide results and caveats: Larger richness was generally estimated for naive than memory subsets. Sharing across four donors was seen in 4% to 6.5% of naive CD4 clonotypes.

The sequenced sample consisted of naive CD8+ T cells from PBMCs. The TCR originated in a man younger than 35 in good health. Some clones in this sample may be carry-over from other donors' samples. The genes are TRBV27 and TRBJ2-1; the match to TRBD1 covers 7 bases. CDR3 region: CASSLGQEPYNEQFF. CDR3 DNA: TGTGCCAGCAGTTTAGGACAGGAACCCTACAATGAGCAGTTCTTC.